This paragraph reports one T cell receptor (beta chain). This specimen comes from a study of blood T cell repertoires in COVID-19. Across the study: Sources were T cells, B-cell-depleted T cells, or PBMCs; the material itself was cDNA or gDNA.

V shed 0 bases and J shed 6 bases, with 9 bases lying between them. Per the germline V gene, CDR1 is SGHRS and CDR2 is YFSETQ. The length of the CDR3 is 13 residues. In the source study's methods: Amplification of reference gene primers was used by the study to estimate nucleated cell counts. Generated by immunoSEQ multiplex PCR, the TCRdb table keeps only in-frame clones and is missing some. The V and J calls and the clone size are those of that table, but D and trimming were determined from the DNA. The sample has a few hundred thousand clones; around 85% are singletons. The sample was peripheral blood. The chain employs TRBV5-1 and TRBJ1-1, with D unclear. This TCR derives from a human donor with COVID-19, enrolled during active disease. The donor label of this sample is uncertain. The CDR3 DNA follows: TGCGCCAGCAGCTTGGGTGAGAGCTCTGAAGCTTTCTTT. It is translated as CASSLGESSEAFF.